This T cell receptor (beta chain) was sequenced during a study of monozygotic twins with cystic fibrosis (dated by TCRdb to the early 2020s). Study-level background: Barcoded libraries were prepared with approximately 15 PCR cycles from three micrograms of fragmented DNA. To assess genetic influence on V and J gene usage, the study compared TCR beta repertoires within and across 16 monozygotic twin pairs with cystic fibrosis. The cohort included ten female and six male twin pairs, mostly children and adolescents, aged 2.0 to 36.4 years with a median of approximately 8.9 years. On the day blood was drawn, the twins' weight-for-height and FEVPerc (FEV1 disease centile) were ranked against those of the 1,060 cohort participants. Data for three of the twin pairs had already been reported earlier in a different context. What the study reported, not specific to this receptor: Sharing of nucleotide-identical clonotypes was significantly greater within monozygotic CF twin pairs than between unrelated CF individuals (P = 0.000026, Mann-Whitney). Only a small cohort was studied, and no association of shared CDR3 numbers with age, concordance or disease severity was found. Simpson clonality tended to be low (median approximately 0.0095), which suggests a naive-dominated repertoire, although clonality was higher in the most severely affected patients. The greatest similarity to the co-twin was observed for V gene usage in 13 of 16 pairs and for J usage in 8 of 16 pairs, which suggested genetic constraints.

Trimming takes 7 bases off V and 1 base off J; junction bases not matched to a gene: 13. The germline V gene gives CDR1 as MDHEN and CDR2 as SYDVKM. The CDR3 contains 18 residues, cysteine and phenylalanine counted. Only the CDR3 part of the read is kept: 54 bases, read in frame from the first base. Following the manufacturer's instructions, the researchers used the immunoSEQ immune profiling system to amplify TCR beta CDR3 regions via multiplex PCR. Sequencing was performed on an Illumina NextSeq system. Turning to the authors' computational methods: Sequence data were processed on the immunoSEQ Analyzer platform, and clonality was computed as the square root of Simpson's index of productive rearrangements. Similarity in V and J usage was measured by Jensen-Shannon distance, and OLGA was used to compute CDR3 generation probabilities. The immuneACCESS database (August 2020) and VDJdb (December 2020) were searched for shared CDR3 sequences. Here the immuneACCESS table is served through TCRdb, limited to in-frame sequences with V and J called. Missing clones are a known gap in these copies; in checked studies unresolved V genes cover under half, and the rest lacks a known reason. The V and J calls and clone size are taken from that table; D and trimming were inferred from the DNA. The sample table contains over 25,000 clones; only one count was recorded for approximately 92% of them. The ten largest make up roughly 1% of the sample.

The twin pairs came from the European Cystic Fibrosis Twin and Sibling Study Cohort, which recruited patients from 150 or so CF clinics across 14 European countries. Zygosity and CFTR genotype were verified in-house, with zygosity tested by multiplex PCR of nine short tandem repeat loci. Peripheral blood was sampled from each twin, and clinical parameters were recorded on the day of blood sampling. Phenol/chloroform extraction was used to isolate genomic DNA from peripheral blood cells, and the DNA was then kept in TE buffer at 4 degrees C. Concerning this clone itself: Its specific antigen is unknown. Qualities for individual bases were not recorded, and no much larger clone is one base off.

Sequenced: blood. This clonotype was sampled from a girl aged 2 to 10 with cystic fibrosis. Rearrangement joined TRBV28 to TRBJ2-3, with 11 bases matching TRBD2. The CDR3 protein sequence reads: CASTQTSGSWIGTDTQYF. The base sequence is TGTGCCAGCACCCAAACTAGCGGGAGTTGGATTGGCACAGATACGCAGTATTTT.